These 25 T cell receptor beta chains came from one sample sequenced in a study of Graves' ophthalmopathy and Graves' hyperthyroidism (dated by TCRdb to the late 2010s). Sequencing relied on an Illumina HiSeq 2000. For repertoire sequencing, the TCR beta CDR3 regions were amplified from RNA transcripts. A first-round RT-PCR used HTBI primers with the Qiagen OneStep RT-PCR kit, followed by a second-round multiplex PCR, size selection and purification. The public reads were reprocessed in TCRdb via fastp at Q25 and MiXCR, keeping in-frame beta chains. Rows merge per CDR3 protein into single entries with the most common DNA and genes. Recorded for this sample are under 350,000 distinct CDR3 sequences; under 20% of them occurred a single time. The ten largest clones represent over 9% of the sample. Material: peripheral blood. The receptors come from an adult man with Graves' ophthalmopathy.

This sequence joins TRBV20-1 and TRBJ2-5, with D tentatively TRBD2 (7 bases). The CDR3 sequence is 15 residues long. Deletions cut 2 bases from V and 2 bases from J, with 15 bases between. Germline lookup yields CDR1 DFQATT and CDR2 SNEGSKA (reference sequence). CDR3 in amino acids: CSARIGGRDQETQYF. CDR3 coding DNA: TGCAGTGCTAGAATAGGGGGGAGGGATCAAGAGACCCAGTACTTC.

This clonotype was seen many times. This rearrangement joins TRBV2 to TRBJ2-7, with 11 bases fitting TRBD2. The germline CDR1 and CDR2 sequences are SNHLY and FYNNEI. V shed 2 bases and J 0 bases; nucleotides not matched to a gene: 6. This CDR3 spans 17 amino acids. The CDR3 DNA is TGTGCCAGCAGTGAATATCGTCTAGCGGGAGGCTCCTACGAGCAGTACTTC. This encodes CASSEYRLAGGSYEQYF.

The table lists this clonotype with many counts. The rearrangement uses TRBV7-8 and TRBJ2-7; 7 positions agree with TRBD1. After removal of 1 base from V and 5 bases from J, the junction contained 2 bases not matched to a gene. CDR1 is SGHVS and CDR2 is FQNEAQ in the germline V gene. The CDR3 is 13 residues long. The CDR3 reads CASSLEGANEQYF. The CDR3 DNA follows: TGTGCCAGCAGCTTAGAGGGGGCCAACGAGCAGTACTTC.

There are many counts of this clonotype. J is TRBJ2-7 and V is TRBV2, with D possibly TRBD2 on 5 matching bases. CDR1 is SNHLY and CDR2 is FYNNEI in the germline V gene. This CDR3 has 14 amino acids. Trimming shortened V by 3 bases and J by 4 bases, and 13 bases separated the two germline ends. The DNA for the CDR3 is TGTGCCAGCAGTGACCAGCGGCTTCCTTACGAGCAGTACTTC. Translated, it gives CASSDQRLPYEQYF.

This clonotype came up many times. The chain has TRBV29-1 and TRBJ1-2; D ambiguous. CDR1 SQVTM and CDR2 ANQGSEA come from the germline V gene. The ends were cut back, 6 bases at V and 6 bases at J, with 11 bases in the middle. The length of the CDR3 is 11 residues. CDR3 coding DNA: TGCAGCGTAGCTGGCAACGATGGCTACACCTTC. Protein: CSVAGNDGYTF.

At least ten counts were recorded for this clonotype. V gene TRBV28 combines with J gene TRBJ1-1; D not resolved. The V end was cut by 5 bases, the J end by 1 base, with 11 bases between. This CDR3 spans 14 amino acids. CDR1 is MDHEN and CDR2 is SYDVKM in the germline V gene. CDR3 DNA: TGTGCCAGCAGTCGGACCGCCTCGAACACTGAAGCTTTCTTT. It encodes CASSRTASNTEAFF.

Many counts were recorded for this clonotype. The V call is TRBV12-3 or TRBV12-4, the J call TRBJ2-5, with TRBD2 as a possible D gene (5 bases). Trimming cost V 0 bases and J 5 bases, with 10 bases left between them. CDR3 length: 14 residues. CDR3 nucleotides: TGTGCCAGCAGTTTAGCGCCGGGCGGGGAGACCCAGTACTTC. Amino acid sequence: CASSLAPGGETQYF.

This clonotype was recorded at least ten times. This chain links TRBV6-2 or TRBV6-3 with TRBJ2-5; tentatively, D is TRBD1 (5 bases). The CDR3 contains 15 residues. Per germline, CDR1 MNHEY and CDR2 SVGEGT. Trimming shortened V by 6 bases and J by 4 bases, and 18 bases separated the two germline ends. The CDR3 DNA is TGTGCCAGCAGCAGCACGACAGTTTTAGCAGAGACCCAGTACTTC. It yields the protein CASSSTTVLAETQYF.

At least ten counts were recorded for this clonotype. The chain couples TRBV19 to TRBJ2-2; 7 bases map to TRBD2. With 6 bases clipped from V and 4 bases from J, the junction kept 2 bases outside the gene matches. The germline CDR1 and CDR2 sequences are LNHDA and SQIVND (reference sequence). The CDR3 spans 13 residues. CDR3 DNA: TGTGCCAGTAGGGGACTACGCACCGGGGAGCTGTTTTTT. Amino acid sequence: CASRGLRTGELFF.

This clonotype was counted ten times or more. V and J are TRBV9 and TRBJ1-6; perhaps TRBD1 as D (6 bases). V lost 1 base, J lost 8 bases, and 10 bases lay in between. Per the germline V gene, CDR1 is SGDLS and CDR2 is YYNGEE. The length of the CDR3 is 14 residues. The CDR3 sequence is CASSVTGRDSPLHF. The CDR3 bases are TGTGCCAGCAGCGTAACAGGGAGGGATTCACCCCTCCACTTT. The full variable domain, its missing parts supplied by reference TRBV9 and TRBJ1-6, is DSGVTQTPKHLITATGQRVTLRCSPRSGDLSVYWYQQSLDQGLQFLIQYYNGEERAKGNILERFSAQQFPDLHSELNLSSLELGDSALYFCASSVTGRDSPLHFGNGTRLTVT.

The sample holds a few counts of this clonotype. The V gene is TRBV6-1, the J gene TRBJ1-5; TRBD1 agrees at 8 bases. J lost 4 bases, V lost 7 bases, and 6 bases had no gene match. The CDR3 has 14 residues. The germline gives CDR1 MNHNS, CDR2 SASEGT. The CDR3 coding sequence is TGTGCCAGCATGCTTGACAGGGGTAATCAGCCCCAGCATTTT. Translated: CASMLDRGNQPQHF.

This clonotype came up many times. The V and J genes are TRBV20-1 and TRBJ2-7; 10 bases fit TRBD2. There are 16 residues in the CDR3. V was clipped by 6 bases and J by 3 bases; unmatched bases: 14. Germline CDR1 DFQATT, CDR2 SNEGSKA (reference sequence). The DNA of the CDR3 is TGCAGTGCCTCAACCACGGCTAGCGGGAGTCTCTACGAGCAGTACTTC. It specifies CSASTTASGSLYEQYF.

This clonotype was seen ten or more times. The chain recombines TRBV7-3 with TRBJ2-2; 10 nucleotides match TRBD2. CDR3 length equals 18 residues. CDR1 and CDR2 from the germline V gene are SGHTA and FQGTGA. V lost 1 base to trimming and J lost 0 bases; unmatched junction nucleotides: 5. The DNA of the CDR3 is TGTGCCAGCAGCTTAATCGGGCTAGCGGGGGCGAACACCGGGGAGCTGTTTTTT. Translation gives CASSLIGLAGANTGELFF.

The table lists this clonotype with many counts. The chain employs TRBV11-2 and TRBJ2-5; either TRBD1 or TRBD2 may supply D (5 bases each). This CDR3 has 16 residues. V dropped 8 bases and J dropped 5 bases, with 24 bases sitting between them. Germline lookup yields CDR1 SGHAT and CDR2 FQNNGV. CDR3 sequence (DNA): TGTGCCAGCTTGGGCTCTCCCGGGACGGTGGACGAGACCCAGTACTTC. This translates into CASLGSPGTVDETQYF. Full variable domain (remainder filled in from reference TRBV11-2 and TRBJ2-5): EAGVAQSPRYKIIEKRQSVAFWCNPISGHATLYWYQQILGQGPKLLIQFQNNGVVDDSQLPKDRFSAERLKGVDSTLKIQPAKLEDSAVYLCASLGSPGTVDETQYFGPGTRLLVL.

The table lists this clonotype with many counts. The V call is TRBV3-1, the J call TRBJ1-2; the D gene is possibly TRBD1 (6 bases). The CDR3 totals 14 residues. Trimming removed 3 bases from V and 4 bases from J, with 12 bases in between. Looked up from germline, CDR1 is LGHDT and CDR2 is YNNKEL (reference sequence). The CDR3 nucleotides are TGTGCCAGCAGCCAGAGGGGGGACTCCTATGGCTACACCTTC. It encodes CASSQRGDSYGYTF.

This clonotype has at least ten counts. The rearrangement uses TRBV19 and TRBJ1-1; D is uncertain. CDR3 length: 10 amino acids. Between the trimmed V and J ends, which lost 7 bases and 11 bases, there was a span of 11 bases. Germline V gene data show CDR1 as LNHDA and CDR2 as SQIVND (reference sequence). This CDR3 is CASKGAVAFF. In nucleotides, the CDR3 is TGTGCCAGTAAGGGCGCAGTTGCTTTCTTT.

The table lists this clonotype with many counts. The rearrangement uses TRBV4-1 and TRBJ1-3; D not certain. The CDR3 runs 16 residues. Trimming cost V 0 bases and J 0 bases, with 9 bases left between them. Germline V gives CDR1 MGHRA, CDR2 YSYEKL. CDR3 region: CASSQESRISGNTIYF. For the CDR3, the DNA is TGCGCCAGCAGCCAAGAGTCCAGGATCTCTGGAAACACCATATATTTT.

The chain combines TRBV28 with TRBJ1-5; no definite D call. Trimming left V 8 bases short and J 5 bases short, with 7 bases between. The germline V gene encodes CDR1 MDHEN and CDR2 SYDVKM. The CDR3 runs 11 residues. CDR3 amino acids: CASGLYQPQHF. The DNA of the CDR3 is TGTGCCAGCGGGCTCTATCAGCCCCAGCATTTT.

This clonotype was found many times. The chain employs TRBV20-1 and TRBJ2-7, with 7 bases identical to TRBD2. V dropped 6 bases and J dropped 1; count of bases not matched to a gene: 12. Germline V gene lookup returns CDR1 DFQATT and CDR2 SNEGSKA (reference sequence). The CDR3 totals 15 residues. CDR3: CSASPSGTKSYEQYF. The CDR3 bases are TGCAGTGCGAGTCCCAGCGGGACGAAGTCCTACGAGCAGTACTTC.

This clonotype appeared many times. This chain links TRBV6-1 with TRBJ1-5; D is unresolved. The CDR3 sequence is 15 residues long. Trimming took 6 bases from V and 0 from J, leaving 12 bases between them. Germline values: CDR1 MNHNS, CDR2 SASEGT. In DNA, the CDR3 is TGTGCCAGCAGCGCGGTGAGGGATAGCAATCAGCCCCAGCATTTT. Translation gives CASSAVRDSNQPQHF.

This clonotype was seen at least ten times. The chain carries TRBV6-5 and TRBJ1-1; TRBD1 agrees at 9 bases. V shed 0 bases and J 4 bases; nucleotides not matched to a gene: 6. Looked up from germline, CDR1 is MNHEY and CDR2 is SVGAGI. The CDR3 totals 16 residues. CDR3 in DNA: TGTGCCAGCAGTTACTCCGGACAGGGGTGGGGCACTGAAGCTTTCTTT. It codes for CASSYSGQGWGTEAFF.

This clonotype has at least ten counts. The rearrangement uses TRBV19 and TRBJ1-2; D is undetermined. Between the trimmed V and J ends, which lost 6 bases and 4 bases, there was a span of 15 bases. This CDR3 contains 14 residues. Looked up from germline, CDR1 is LNHDA and CDR2 is SQIVND (reference sequence). As DNA, the CDR3 is TGTGCCAGTAGGCCTGCGGTCCGGAGCTATGGCTACACCTTC. Protein sequence: CASRPAVRSYGYTF.

Many counts were recorded for this clonotype. This chain connects TRBV11-2 to TRBJ2-4; TRBD1 might be the D (5 bases). V was pared by 5 bases and J by 9 bases, with 17 bases between. Per the germline V gene, CDR1 is SGHAT and CDR2 is FQNNGV. The CDR3 length is 14 residues. This chain's CDR3 is CASSGMTAEVIQYF. The CDR3 region has the DNA TGTGCCAGCAGCGGCATGACAGCTGAGGTCATTCAGTACTTC.

This clonotype was observed at least ten times. J is TRBJ2-7 and V is TRBV20-1, with 7 bases aligning to TRBD1. This CDR3 has 11 residues. Per germline, CDR1 DFQATT and CDR2 SNEGSKA (reference sequence). CDR3 in DNA: TGCGGCGCGACAGGGACCTACGAGCAGTACTTC. Protein product: CGATGTYEQYF.

Ten or more counts support this clonotype. V gene TRBV28 combines with J gene TRBJ2-5; maybe TRBD1 (6 bases). The CDR3 is made up of 14 amino acids. CDR1 is MDHEN, CDR2 SYDVKM, per germline. With 2 bases removed from V and 2 bases from J, the gap between germline ends came to 9 bases. CDR3: CASSLQGFQETQYF. The CDR3 nucleotides read TGTGCCAGCAGTTTACAGGGGTTTCAAGAGACCCAGTACTTC.